The clone carrying this T cell receptor beta chain was seen repeatedly, ten times or more. Its antigen remains unidentified. TCRdb re-called the PCR reads through MiXCR, storing one row per CDR3 protein. The data hold 20,000 or so distinct CDR3 sequences, with around 23% observed a single time. Sorted naive CD8 T cells were those defined as CD8+CD4-CCR7+CD45RA+. This CDR3 contains 12 residues. The germline V and J ends were trimmed by 1 base and 10 bases, with 8 bases remaining between them. Germline CDR1 is SEHNR and CDR2 is FQNEAQ (reference sequence). This record belongs to a study of molecular identifiers for immune sequencing clone quantification. Study-level points and caveats: With a barcode shared among identical TCR molecules, highly expanded clone sizes could be underestimated.

Sequencing was done on a sample of naive CD8+ T cells from blood, with Jurkat cell RNA spiked in. Subset described: FACS-sorted CD8+CD4-CCR7+CD45RA+ naive T cells. This receptor was identified in a human donor in good health. Some libraries in this study had Jurkat cell RNA spiked in. The chain combines TRBV7-9 with TRBJ2-1; no firm D call. The CDR3 is CASSLDSSEQFF. CDR3 DNA sequence: TGTGCCAGCAGCTTAGATTCATCCGAGCAGTTCTTC.